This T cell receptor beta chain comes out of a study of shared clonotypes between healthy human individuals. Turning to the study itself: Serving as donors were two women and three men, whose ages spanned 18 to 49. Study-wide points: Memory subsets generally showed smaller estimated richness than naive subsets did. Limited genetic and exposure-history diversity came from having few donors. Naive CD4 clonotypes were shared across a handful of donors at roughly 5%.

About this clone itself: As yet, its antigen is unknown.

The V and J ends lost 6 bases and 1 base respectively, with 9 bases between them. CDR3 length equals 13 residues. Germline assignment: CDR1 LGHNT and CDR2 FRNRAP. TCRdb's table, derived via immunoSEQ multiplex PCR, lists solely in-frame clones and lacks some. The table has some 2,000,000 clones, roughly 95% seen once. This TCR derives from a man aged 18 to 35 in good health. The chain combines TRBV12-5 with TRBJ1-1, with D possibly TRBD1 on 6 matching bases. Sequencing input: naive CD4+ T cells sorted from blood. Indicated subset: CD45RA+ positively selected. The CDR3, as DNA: TGTGCTAGTGGACAGGGAGGGAACACTGAAGCTTTCTTT. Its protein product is CASGQGGNTEAFF.